The 14 T cell receptor beta chains below were found in one sample sequenced in a study of blood T cell repertoires in COVID-19. Assay: immunoSEQ multiplex PCR; the TCRdb copy retains only in-frame clones and omits some. This sample has about 190,000 clones, with less than 90% found just once. Sample: peripheral blood. These receptors were obtained from a man aged 25-40 years with acute or convalescent COVID-19.

The chain recombines TRBV27 with TRBJ2-7; the D gene is possibly TRBD1 (5 bases). Between the trimmed V and J ends, which lost 4 bases and 4 bases, there was a span of 17 bases. Germline CDR1 and CDR2: MNHEY and SMNVEV (reference sequence). The CDR3 has 15 residues. CDR3 amino acids: CASSSTAGWSYEQYF. CDR3 nucleotides: TGTGCCAGCAGTTCGACGGCAGGGTGGTCGTACGAGCAGTACTTC.

The chain links TRBV18 to TRBJ1-4, with 7 bases identical to TRBD1. The CDR3 has 13 residues. The germline gives CDR1 KGHSH, CDR2 LQKENI. Trimming cost V 6 bases and J 8 bases; bases outside gene matches: 6. CDR3 DNA: TGTGCCAGCTCGGCTGGACAGGAGGAAAAACTGTTTTTT. Translated: CASSAGQEEKLFF.

This chain uses TRBV28 with TRBJ1-2; a possible D gene is TRBD1 (5 bases). The CDR3 consists of 14 residues. Germline CDR1 and CDR2: MDHEN and SYDVKM. Trimming left V 2 bases short and J 8 bases short, with 15 bases between. The CDR3 region is CASSLEAGFGGYTF. The CDR3 bases are TGTGCCAGCAGTTTAGAAGCAGGGTTCGGAGGCTACACCTTC.

The chain has TRBV9 and TRBJ1-3; the match to TRBD1 covers 12 bases. This CDR3 comprises 19 residues. From germline, CDR1 is SGDLS and CDR2 YYNGEE. V gave up 0 bases and J gave up 2 bases; unmatched junction bases: 9. The CDR3 region has the DNA TGTGCCAGCAGCGTAGAGGGACAGGGGGCTAATGTGGCTGGAAACACCATATATTTT. Its protein is CASSVEGQGANVAGNTIYF.

V gene TRBV29-1 combines with J gene TRBJ1-1, with unresolved D. CDR3 length equals 12 residues. Germline V CDR1 and CDR2: SQVTM, ANQGSEA. This CDR3 reads CGGRRVNTEAFF. The CDR3 coding sequence is TGCGGTGGGCGGCGGGTAAACACTGAAGCTTTCTTT.

The chain's CDR3 is CASSQVRGSGAFF. For the CDR3, the DNA is TGTGCCAGCAGCCAAGTCAGGGGCTCGGGAGCTTTCTTT. The V gene is TRBV3-1 (or the pseudogene TRBV3-2), the J gene TRBJ1-1; possible D gene TRBD1, 6 bases. The CDR3 runs 13 residues. Trimming stripped 1 base from V and 10 bases from J, with 13 bases between. Germline-derived CDR1 and CDR2 are LGHDT and YNNKEL (reference sequence).

The chain links TRBV11-2 to TRBJ2-7; 9 positions agree with TRBD1. This CDR3 contains 15 residues. Germline V gene data show CDR1 as SGHAT and CDR2 as FQNNGV. After removal of 5 bases from V and 6 bases from J, the junction contained 11 bases not matched to a gene. Here the CDR3 reads CASSTHRGRIGEQYF. The CDR3 DNA is TGTGCCAGCAGCACCCACAGGGGGCGTATCGGCGAGCAGTACTTC.

The CDR3 coding sequence is TGTGCCAGCAGCCAAGAGAGGTATGCTGGAAACACCATATATTTT. This translates into CASSQERYAGNTIYF. V usage is TRBV4-2 and J usage is TRBJ1-3; the D is unclear. The CDR3 spans 15 residues. From germline, CDR1 is LGHNA and CDR2 YNFKEQ. V gave up 0 bases and J gave up 2 bases, with 8 bases separating them.

The CDR3: CASSLDRGEQPQHF. CDR3 nucleotide sequence: TGTGCCAGCAGCTTAGATAGGGGTGAACAGCCCCAGCATTTT. The chain has TRBV7-2 and TRBJ1-5; the D gene is possibly TRBD1 (5 bases). Germline loops: CDR1 SGHTA, CDR2 FQGNSA. This CDR3 is 14 amino acids long. The V end was cut by 1 base, the J end by 7 bases, with 11 bases between.

Note on this clone: Other DNA sequences of this sample code for an identical CDR3. The CDR3 coding sequence is TGTGCCAGCAGCTTGGGACAGCCCAACACTGAAGCTTTCTTT. Encoded protein: CASSLGQPNTEAFF. V usage is TRBV7-9 and J usage is TRBJ1-1, with 7 bases identical to TRBD1. The J segment lost 2 bases and the V segment lost 3 bases, leaving 3 bases of the junction unmatched. This CDR3 has 14 amino acids. Germline V gene sequence: CDR1 SEHNR, CDR2 FQNEAQ (reference sequence).

In this sample, this clone turned up once. The rearrangement joins TRBV18 to TRBJ2-1, with 10 nucleotides matching TRBD2. J gave up 3 bases and V 2 bases, and 4 bases lay outside the gene matches. Per the germline V gene, CDR1 is KGHSH and CDR2 is LQKENI. The CDR3 length is 16 residues. The CDR3 region has the DNA TGTGCCAGCTCACCAACTAGCGGGAATATCTACAATGAGCAGTTCTTC. This sequence encodes CASSPTSGNIYNEQFF.

The chain has TRBV28 and TRBJ1-4, with 8 bases lining up with TRBD1. Trimming took 6 bases from V and 1 from J; bases not matched to a gene: 4. This CDR3 spans 15 amino acids. The germline V gene has CDR1 MDHEN and CDR2 SYDVKM. CDR3 sequence (DNA): TGTGCCAGCAGACAGGGGGTAGTAACTAATGAAAAACTGTTTTTT. It translates to CASRQGVVTNEKLFF.

The rearrangement joins TRBV12-3 or TRBV12-4 to TRBJ2-7, with D hard to call. Trimming left V 3 bases short and J 5 bases short, with 5 bases between. The CDR3 extends over 11 amino acids. CDR3 region: CASSFGHEQYF. The DNA for the CDR3 is TGTGCCAGCAGTTTTGGGCACGAGCAGTACTTC.

The V and J genes are TRBV5-1 and TRBJ2-2; TRBD1 agrees at 10 bases. The V gene's germline CDR1 is SGHRS and CDR2 YFSETQ. The CDR3 loop spans 16 amino acids. With 0 bases clipped from V and 4 bases from J, the junction kept 3 bases outside the gene matches. CDR3 loop: CASSLAGTGVTGELFF. In DNA, the CDR3 is TGCGCCAGCAGCTTGGCCGGGACAGGGGTCACCGGGGAGCTGTTTTTT.